This TCR beta chain stems from a study of healthy donors' naive CD4 and CD8 T cells. Study-level background: All functional IMGT TCR alpha variants were covered by new primers. The study, taken as a whole, reports: Reportedly, most V and J gene segments showed naive CD4+ versus CD8+ bias. Positive CDR3 charge linked to CD4+ cells, negative to CD8+ cells.

This clonotype has just a few counts. Its antigen is currently unknown. Starting from 500 ng of total RNA, TCR libraries were made with linear amplification. TCRdb re-called the reads through MiXCR, storing one row per CDR3 protein. The data show about 180,000 distinct CDR3 sequences, 65% to 75% seen once. Naive T cells were sorted: CD4+CD8-CD45RO-CD45RA+ for CD4+, CD8+CD4-CD45RA+CD27bright for CD8+. Input material: naive CD4+ and CD8+ T cells sorted from blood, pooled from several donors. This receptor was taken from a pool of human donors in good health; the sample pools cells from several healthy donors.

The chain's CDR3 is CASSPGLEMNTEAFF. CDR3 in DNA: TGTGCCAGCAGTCCCGGACTGGAAATGAACACTGAAGCTTTCTTT. The chain links TRBV6-5 to TRBJ1-1; D uncertain. Trimming cost V 5 bases and J 0 bases, with 13 bases left between them. Looked up from germline, CDR1 is MNHEY and CDR2 is SVGAGI. The CDR3 covers 15 residues.